The entry below describes one T cell receptor (beta chain). The data are from a study of technical replicates of blood from a few donors. TCRdb's table, derived via immunoSEQ multiplex PCR, lists solely in-frame clones and lacks some. Found here are tens of thousands of clones, roughly 95% of them singletons; the top ten hold approximately 0.39%. Germline V CDR1 and CDR2: SNHLY, FYNNEI. The ends lost 6 bases at V and 2 bases at J; junction bases unmatched: 3. The CDR3 length is 15 residues. The clonotype was recovered from a human donor in good health. The rearrangement joins TRBV2 to TRBJ2-7; the match to TRBD2 covers 14 bases. Sequencing used T cells isolated from PBMCs. In nucleotides, the CDR3 is TGTGCCAGCAGCTTGGGACTAGCGGGGGCCTACGAGCAGTACTTC. Amino acids: CASSLGLAGAYEQYF.